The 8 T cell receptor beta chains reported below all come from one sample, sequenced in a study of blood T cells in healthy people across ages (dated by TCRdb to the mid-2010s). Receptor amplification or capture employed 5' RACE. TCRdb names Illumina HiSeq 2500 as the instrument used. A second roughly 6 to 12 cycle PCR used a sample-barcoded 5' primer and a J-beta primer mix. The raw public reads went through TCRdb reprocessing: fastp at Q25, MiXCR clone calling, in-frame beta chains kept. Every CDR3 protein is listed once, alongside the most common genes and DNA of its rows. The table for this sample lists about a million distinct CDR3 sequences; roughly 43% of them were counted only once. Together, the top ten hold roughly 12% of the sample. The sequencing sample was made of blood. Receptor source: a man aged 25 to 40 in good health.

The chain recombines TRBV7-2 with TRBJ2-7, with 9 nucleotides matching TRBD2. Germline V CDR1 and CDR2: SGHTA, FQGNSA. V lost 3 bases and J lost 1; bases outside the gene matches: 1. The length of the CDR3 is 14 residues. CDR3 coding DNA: TGTGCCAGCAGCTTGGGACTAGCTTCCTACGAGCAGTACTTC. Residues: CASSLGLASYEQYF.

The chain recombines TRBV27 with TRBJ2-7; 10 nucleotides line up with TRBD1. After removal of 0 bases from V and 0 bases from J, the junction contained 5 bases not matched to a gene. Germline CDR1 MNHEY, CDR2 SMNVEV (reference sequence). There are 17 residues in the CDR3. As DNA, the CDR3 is TGTGCCAGCAGTTTATCCGGGACAGGGGACCTCTCCTACGAGCAGTACTTC. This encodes CASSLSGTGDLSYEQYF.

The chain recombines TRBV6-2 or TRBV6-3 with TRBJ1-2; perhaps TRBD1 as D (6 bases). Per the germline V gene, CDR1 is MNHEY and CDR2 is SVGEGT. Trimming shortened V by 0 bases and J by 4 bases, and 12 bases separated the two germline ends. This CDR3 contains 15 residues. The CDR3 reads CASSYSFGRGYGYTF. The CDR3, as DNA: TGTGCCAGCAGTTACTCTTTCGGCAGGGGCTATGGCTACACCTTC.

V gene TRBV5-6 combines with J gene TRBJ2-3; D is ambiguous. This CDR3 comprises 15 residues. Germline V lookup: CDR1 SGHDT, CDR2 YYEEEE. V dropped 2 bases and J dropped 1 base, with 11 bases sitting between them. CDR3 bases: TGTGCCAGCAGCTTTAGGAGCGCCCGCACAGATACGCAGTATTTT. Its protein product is CASSFRSARTDTQYF. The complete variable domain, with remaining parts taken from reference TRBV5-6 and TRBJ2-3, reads DAGVTQSPTHLIKTRGQQVTLRCSPKSGHDTVSWYQQALGQGPQFIFQYYEEEERQRGNFPDRFSGHQFPNYSSELNVNALLLGDSALYLCASSFRSARTDTQYFGPGTRLTVL.

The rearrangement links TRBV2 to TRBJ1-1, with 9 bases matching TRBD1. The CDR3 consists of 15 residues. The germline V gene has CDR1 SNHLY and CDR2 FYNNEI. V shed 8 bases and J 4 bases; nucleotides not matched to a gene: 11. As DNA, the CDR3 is TGTGCCAGCGGGGGACAGGGCCCTTTGGGCACTGAAGCTTTCTTT. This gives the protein CASGGQGPLGTEAFF.

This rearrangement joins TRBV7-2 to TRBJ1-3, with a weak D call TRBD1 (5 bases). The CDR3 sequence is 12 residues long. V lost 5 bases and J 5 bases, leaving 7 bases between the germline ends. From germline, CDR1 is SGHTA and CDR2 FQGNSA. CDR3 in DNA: TGTGCCAGCAGCCTGGGACGAAACACCATATATTTT. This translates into CASSLGRNTIYF. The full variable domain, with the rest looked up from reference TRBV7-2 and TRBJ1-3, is GAGVSQSPSNKVTEKGKDVELRCDPISGHTALYWYRQSLGQGLEFLIYFQGNSAPDKSGLPSDRFSAERTGGSVSTLTIQRTQQEDSAVYLCASSLGRNTIYFGEGSWLTVV.

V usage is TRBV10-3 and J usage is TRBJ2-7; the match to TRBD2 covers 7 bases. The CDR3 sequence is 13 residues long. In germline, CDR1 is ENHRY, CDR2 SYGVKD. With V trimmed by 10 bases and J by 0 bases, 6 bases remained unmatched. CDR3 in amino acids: CATRGENSYEQYF. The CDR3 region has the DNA TGTGCCACCCGGGGGGAGAACTCCTACGAGCAGTACTTC.

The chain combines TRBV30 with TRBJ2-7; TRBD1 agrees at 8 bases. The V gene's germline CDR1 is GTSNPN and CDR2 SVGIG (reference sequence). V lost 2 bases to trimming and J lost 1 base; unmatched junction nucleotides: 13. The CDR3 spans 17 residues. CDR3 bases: TGTGCCTGGAGTCCCGGGTTCGTGACAGGGGTATCCTACGAGCAGTACTTC. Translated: CAWSPGFVTGVSYEQYF.